Presented here are 10 T cell receptor beta chains from one specimen sequenced in a study of tumor and adjacent non-tumor tissue in lung cancer. RNA was extracted from bulk tissue without any cell sorting. A modified ARM-PCR protocol with three rounds of nested PCR amplified TCRbeta. One entry per CDR3 protein, called by TCRdb with MiXCR from the multiplex PCR reads. The profile shows 90,000 or so distinct CDR3 sequences, about 61% of them singletons. The sample was lung tumor tissue. Receptors originate from a man aged 65-85 years with non-small cell lung cancer.

This clonotype was detected a few times. A much bigger clone sits one base away, suggesting this may be a read error. The chain combines TRBV10-3 with TRBJ2-2, with D possibly being TRBD1 or TRBD2 (5 bases each). The length of the CDR3 is 15 residues. CDR1 and CDR2 from the germline V gene are ENHRY and SYGVKD. The CDR3 DNA reads as TGTGCCATCAGTGAGTCGACTCAGGGCACCGGGGAGCTGTCTTTT. It is translated as CAISESTQGTGELSF.

This clonotype showed up just once. A read error may account for a junction end that differs from germline. The rearrangement joins TRBV5-1 to TRBJ2-5; D is perhaps TRBD2 (5 bases). Germline lookup yields CDR1 SGHRS and CDR2 YFSETQ. CDR3 length: 13 amino acids. CDR3 amino acids: CTSSLSGEETQYF. CDR3 coding DNA: TGCACCAGCAGCCTGTCCGGGGAAGAGACCCAGTACTTC.

Remarks on this clonotype: The junction shows a germline mismatch at one end, possibly a read error. The chain has TRBV5-6 and TRBJ1-5, with D possibly matching TRBD1 (6 bases). From germline, CDR1 is SGHDT and CDR2 YYEEEE. The CDR3 is 14 amino acids. The CDR3 loop is CASSPDRNDQPQHF. The CDR3 DNA sequence: TGTGCCAGCAGCCCTGACAGGAACGATCAGCCCCAACATTTT.

Worth noting for this clonotype: This likely comes from a read error, as the CDR3 has no conserved phenylalanine or tryptophan at its end. This chain joins TRBV12-3 or TRBV12-4 and TRBJ1-6, with D unclear. There are 14 residues in the CDR3. This CDR3 is CASSPQHRDSPLHY. CDR3 nucleotide sequence: TGCGCCAGCAGTCCCCAACATCGGGATTCACCCCTCCACTAT.

On this clonotype: One end of the junction does not line up with germline, which may come from a read error. J is TRBJ1-2 and V is TRBV4-1; D not resolved. CDR1 MGHRA and CDR2 YSYEKL come from the germline V gene. The CDR3 extends over 14 amino acids. This CDR3 is CASSQHRPGGGSTF. The CDR3 DNA sequence: TGCGCCAGCAGTCAACATCGTCCGGGCGGAGGCTCCACCTTC.

This clonotype qualifies as medium-sized (0.01 to 0.1%). V gene TRBV11-1 combines with J gene TRBJ1-1; D possibly corresponds to TRBD1 (5 bases). V was cut by 5 bases and J by 4 bases, with 17 bases left in between. Germline CDR1 reads SGHAT; CDR2 reads FQDESV (reference sequence). CDR3 length: 15 residues. The chain's CDR3 is CASSRARGSLTEAFF. The CDR3 nucleotides read TGTGCCAGCAGCCGTGCAAGGGGCTCACTCACTGAAGCTTTCTTT. The variable domain in full, completed from reference TRBV11-1 and TRBJ1-1, reads EAEVAQSPRYKITEKSQAVAFWCDPISGHATLYWYRQILGQGPELLVQFQDESVVDDSQLPKDRFSAERLKGVDSTLKIQPAELGDSAMYLCASSRARGSLTEAFFGQGTRLTVV.

This clonotype was counted many times. The rearrangement uses TRBV5-4 and TRBJ2-5, with TRBD1 as a possible D gene (5 bases). V was pared by 0 bases and J by 5 bases, with 14 bases between. The germline gives CDR1 SGHNT, CDR2 YYREEE (reference sequence). The CDR3 totals 15 residues. The CDR3 sequence: CASSLGGRVGETQYF. Here the CDR3 DNA reads TGTGCCAGCAGCTTGGGGGGCAGGGTCGGTGAGACCCAGTACTTC.

This clonotype showed up many times. V gene TRBV6-5 combines with J gene TRBJ2-2, with D possibly being TRBD1 or TRBD2 (5 bases each). From germline, CDR1 is MNHEY and CDR2 SVGAGI. V lost 10 bases and J 1 base, leaving 13 bases between the germline ends. CDR3 length: 14 residues. The CDR3 DNA is TGTGCCACTCGACGGGGCGTGAACACCGGGGAGCTGTTTTTT. As protein: CATRRGVNTGELFF.

As regards this clonotype: Germline and junction disagree at one end, which may indicate a read error. The chain combines TRBV6-1 with TRBJ2-5, with D tentatively TRBD1 (5 bases). This CDR3 spans 13 amino acids. The germline V gene encodes CDR1 MNHNS and CDR2 SASEGT. The CDR3 coding sequence is TGTGCCAACAGTAGAACAGGAGTGGAGACCCAGTACTTC. It encodes CANSRTGVETQYF.

The rearrangement joins TRBV11-2 to TRBJ2-1, with TRBD1 matching over 7 bases. The CDR3 sequence is 16 residues long. J was trimmed by 8 bases and V by 7 bases; bases with no gene match: 17. From germline, CDR1 is SGHAT and CDR2 FQNNGV. CDR3 DNA: TGTGCCAGCAACGTCGGGACAGCACCCATAATGGATGAGCAGTTCTTC. Translated, it gives CASNVGTAPIMDEQFF.